The clone carrying this T cell receptor beta chain was recorded once. The antigen is not known. The same CDR3 arises from other DNA sequences in this sample as well. This sample is drawn from a study of shared clonotypes between healthy human individuals. Study observations and caveats: Since donors were few, the genetic and exposure-history diversity represented was limited. The sharing of 4.5% to 6.5% of naive CD4 clonotypes was seen across several donors.

The authors loaded about 200 ng DNA, approximately 30,000 T cell genomes, into sorted-subset replicate PCRs. In the original workflow: Filtering differed, since immunoSEQ gave only junction sequences and no quality scores. This table comes from immunoSEQ multiplex PCR, and its TCRdb copy is limited to in-frame clones, with some not included. That table is the source of V, J and clone size, and D and trimming were worked out from the DNA. The sample yields a few million clones, less than 95% seen once. The CDR3 loop spans 14 amino acids. CDR1 is LNHDA, CDR2 SQIVND, per germline (reference sequence). Between the trimmed V and J ends, which lost 1 base and 6 bases, there was a span of 10 bases.

Material for sequencing was naive CD4+ T cells from PBMCs. Noted subset: CD45RA+ positively selected. The TCR sequence derives from a young man in good health. Some clones in this sample may be carry-over from other donors' samples. The chain uses TRBV19 and TRBJ2-1; D might be TRBD2 (6 bases). CDR3 nucleotide sequence: TGTGCCAGTAGTATAGGTGGAGGGGTCAATGAGCAGTTCTTC. Protein: CASSIGGGVNEQFF.